These 25 T cell receptor beta chains originate from one sample sequenced in a study of control samples from healthy donors and cancer patients. Clones were read by immunoSEQ multiplex PCR, and TCRdb kept only the in-frame ones, dropping some. The sample gives about 74,000 clones, around nine tenths of which show up once; 5% to 7% is in the top ten. The sequenced sample consisted of blood. The source is a woman in her fifties or sixties in good health.

The chain employs TRBV18 and TRBJ2-3; D might be TRBD2 (7 bases). V was cut by 2 bases and J by 1 base, with 22 bases left in between. Germline CDR1 is KGHSH and CDR2 is LQKENI. CDR3 size: 19 residues. CDR3 sequence (DNA): TGTGCCAGCTCACCAAGGCAAGGACTAGGGGGTTCTGGCACAGATACGCAGTATTTT. Its protein is CASSPRQGLGGSGTDTQYF.

This clone has more than one count but fewer than ten. The chain carries TRBV3-1 (or the pseudogene TRBV3-2) and TRBJ1-3, with D uncertain. V shed 2 bases and J shed 5 bases, with 1 base lying between them. This CDR3 is 11 amino acids long. Germline CDR1 and CDR2: LGHDT and YNNKEL (reference sequence). The CDR3 DNA follows: TGTGCCAGCAGCCAAAGAAACACCATATATTTT. Its translation is CASSQRNTIYF.

CDR3 residues: CASRRAVNNQPQHF. The CDR3 nucleotides read TGTGCCAGCAGAAGGGCGGTGAACAATCAGCCCCAGCATTTT. The V call is TRBV28, the J call TRBJ1-5; D unclear. The CDR3 has 14 residues. CDR1 is MDHEN and CDR2 is SYDVKM in the germline V gene. Trimming removed 6 bases from V and 3 bases from J, with 12 bases in between.

This rearrangement joins TRBV11-2 to TRBJ2-1, with D possibly being TRBD2 (6 bases). The germline V and J ends were trimmed by 5 bases and 8 bases, with 16 bases remaining between them. The CDR3 consists of 14 residues. Germline V gives CDR1 SGHAT, CDR2 FQNNGV. The chain's CDR3 is CASSADGTVYEQFF. The CDR3 DNA reads TGTGCCAGCAGCGCAGACGGGACTGTATATGAGCAGTTCTTC.

This clone was recorded a few times. The chain has TRBV11-2 and TRBJ2-4, with no clear D. This CDR3 region has 15 residues. V was shortened by 1 base and J by 8 bases, with 15 bases between the two germline ends. Germline CDR1 SGHAT, CDR2 FQNNGV. CDR3: CASSLVGGSQDIQYF. The DNA for the CDR3 is TGTGCCAGCAGCTTAGTGGGTGGGTCCCAGGACATTCAGTACTTC.

The gene calls are TRBV5-1 and TRBJ2-1, with D perhaps TRBD1 or TRBD2 (5 bases each). The CDR3 has 17 residues. V was trimmed by 3 bases and J by 6 bases, leaving 22 bases between them. The germline gives CDR1 SGHRS, CDR2 YFSETQ. The CDR3 DNA is TGCGCCAGCAGCTGGTCCGGGGCGAGCTCAACGGGCAATGAGCAGTTCTTC. Translation: CASSWSGASSTGNEQFF.

This clone has a count of ten or more. CDR3 in amino acids: CAWRRIGDNSPLHF. The DNA for the CDR3 is TGTGCCTGGAGGCGCATTGGGGATAATTCACCCCTCCACTTT. The chain employs TRBV30 and TRBJ1-6; D ambiguous. CDR1 is GTSNPN and CDR2 is SVGIG in the germline V gene (reference sequence). This CDR3 comprises 14 residues. With 3 bases removed from V and 5 bases from J, the gap between germline ends came to 11 bases.

CDR3 in DNA: TGTGCCAGCAGCCCCACTACCAGTTACGAGCAGTACTTC. It encodes CASSPTTSYEQYF. This sequence joins TRBV5-4 and TRBJ2-7; D call uncertain. The germline V gene encodes CDR1 SGHNT and CDR2 YYREEE (reference sequence). This CDR3 spans 13 amino acids. The V end lost 4 bases, the J end lost 4 bases, and 12 bases lay between the germline ends. Drawing the rest from reference TRBV5-4 and TRBJ2-7, the complete variable domain is ETGVTQSPTHLIKTRGQQVTLRCSSQSGHNTVSWYQQALGQGPQFIFQYYREEENGRGNFPPRFSGLQFPNYSSELNVNALELDDSALYLCASSPTTSYEQYFGPGTRLTVT.

On this clone itself: Other DNA sequences of this sample code for an identical CDR3. This chain uses TRBV18 with TRBJ2-1, with 13 bases matching TRBD2. V lost 5 bases and J lost 9; bases outside the gene matches: 7. The CDR3 is 15 amino acids. The germline V gene encodes CDR1 KGHSH and CDR2 LQKENI. The CDR3 here is CASSSTSGGWGEQFF. The CDR3 nucleotides read TGTGCCAGCTCATCGACTAGCGGGGGGTGGGGTGAGCAGTTCTTC.

This sequence joins TRBV29-1 and TRBJ2-2, with D unresolved. Trimming cost V 2 bases and J 0 bases, with 4 bases left between them. CDR3 size: 13 residues. Germline lookup yields CDR1 SQVTM and CDR2 ANQGSEA. The CDR3 is CSVEISNTGELFF. The CDR3 DNA reads as TGCAGCGTTGAAATATCGAACACCGGGGAGCTGTTTTTT.

In the case of this clone: The same CDR3 also results from other DNA sequences found in this sample. The chain couples TRBV29-1 to TRBJ2-1; no definite D call. Germline V CDR1 and CDR2: SQVTM, ANQGSEA. Trimming took 3 bases from V and 4 from J, leaving 7 bases between them. This CDR3 spans 12 amino acids. CDR3 loop: CSVDAPYNEQFF. CDR3 coding DNA: TGCAGCGTTGATGCTCCTTACAATGAGCAGTTCTTC.

The V gene is TRBV18, the J gene TRBJ1-5; D is unclear. V lost 2 bases, J lost 9 bases, and 8 bases lay in between. The CDR3 covers 12 residues. Germline V gives CDR1 KGHSH, CDR2 LQKENI. CDR3 DNA: TGTGCCAGCTCACCAAGGGAAGGGCCCCAGCATTTT. Translated, it gives CASSPREGPQHF.

The chain employs TRBV19 and TRBJ2-2; D possibly uses TRBD1 or TRBD2 (5 bases each). Trimming cost V 11 bases and J 3 bases, with 13 bases left between them. Germline lookup yields CDR1 LNHDA and CDR2 SQIVND (reference sequence). This CDR3 is 13 amino acids long. CDR3 coding DNA: TGTGCCGCACGGGGCCTGGACACCGGGGAGCTGTTTTTT. It translates to CAARGLDTGELFF.

The V call is TRBV5-1, the J call TRBJ2-3, with TRBD2 identical over 8 bases. This CDR3 region has 15 residues. V shed 4 bases, J shed 4 bases, and the junction held 8 bases outside the gene matches. Germline V lookup: CDR1 SGHRS, CDR2 YFSETQ. The CDR3 region is CASSIGGLDPDTQYF. CDR3 DNA sequence: TGCGCCAGCAGCATTGGGGGACTAGACCCAGATACGCAGTATTTT. The complete variable domain, with remaining parts taken from reference TRBV5-1 and TRBJ2-3, reads KAGVTQTPRYLIKTRGQQVTLSCSPISGHRSVSWYQQTPGQGLQFLFEYFSETQRNKGNFPGRFSGRQFSNSRSEMNVSTLELGDSALYLCASSIGGLDPDTQYFGPGTRLTVL.

V is TRBV18 and J is TRBJ1-4; weak D call: TRBD1 (6 bases). Germline V gene data show CDR1 as KGHSH and CDR2 as LQKENI. This CDR3 comprises 14 residues. V gave up 5 bases and J gave up 0 bases, with 7 bases separating them. This CDR3 reads CASSTGPTNEKLFF. The CDR3 DNA follows: TGTGCCAGCTCAACAGGGCCAACTAATGAAAAACTGTTTTTT.

The rearrangement uses TRBV18 and TRBJ1-1; TRBD1 is a possible D gene (5 bases). Trimming stripped 4 bases from V and 0 bases from J, with 12 bases between. The CDR3 loop spans 15 amino acids. The germline CDR1 and CDR2 sequences are KGHSH and LQKENI. CDR3 sequence (DNA): TGTGCCAGCTCACTGGGGGGTTTAATGAACACTGAAGCTTTCTTT. It codes for CASSLGGLMNTEAFF. Combining the CDR3 with reference TRBV18 and TRBJ1-1 gives the whole variable domain NAGVMQNPRHLVRRRGQEARLRCSPMKGHSHVYWYRQLPEEGLKFMVYLQKENIIDESGMPKERFSAEFPKEGPSILRIQQVVRGDSAAYFCASSLGGLMNTEAFFGQGTRLTVV.

The genes are TRBV5-1 and TRBJ2-3; D not resolved. V was trimmed by 0 bases and J by 3 bases, leaving 8 bases between them. The CDR3 loop spans 14 amino acids. Per germline, CDR1 SGHRS and CDR2 YFSETQ. DNA for the CDR3: TGCGCCAGCAGCTTGGAGTTGGGTACAGATACGCAGTATTTT. Translating it yields CASSLELGTDTQYF.

The rearrangement uses TRBV13 and TRBJ1-3; D is possibly TRBD1 (5 bases). The CDR3 has 14 amino acids. The germline V and J ends were trimmed by 4 bases and 2 bases, with 9 bases remaining between them. Germline V gives CDR1 PRHDT, CDR2 FYEKMQ (reference sequence). CDR3 sequence (DNA): TGTGCCAGCAGCTGGGGACGGCCTGGAAACACCATATATTTT. This encodes CASSWGRPGNTIYF.

The chain uses TRBV5-1 and TRBJ1-6, with 8 positions matching TRBD1. V dropped 2 bases and J dropped 9; count of bases not matched to a gene: 7. Germline V CDR1 and CDR2: SGHRS, YFSETQ. The length of the CDR3 is 15 residues. CDR3 in amino acids: CASSLTQGGGSPLHF. The CDR3 coding sequence is TGCGCCAGCAGCTTAACACAGGGGGGTGGTTCACCCCTCCACTTT.

The rearrangement uses TRBV5-1 and TRBJ1-2, with no clear D. CDR3 length: 13 residues. V was clipped by 0 bases and J by 4 bases, with 7 bases between them. The germline gives CDR1 SGHRS, CDR2 YFSETQ. CDR3 amino acids: CASSLEQPYGYTF. The CDR3, as DNA: TGCGCCAGCAGCTTGGAACAGCCCTATGGCTACACCTTC.

The rearrangement uses TRBV19 and TRBJ1-2, with a tentative D call TRBD1 (6 bases). Germline V gives CDR1 LNHDA, CDR2 SQIVND (reference sequence). The CDR3 sequence is 14 residues long. V was cut by 4 bases and J by 4 bases, with 13 bases left in between. The CDR3 coding sequence is TGTGCCAGTAGTACTTCCGGGACAATCTATGGCTACACCTTC. Its translation: CASSTSGTIYGYTF.

The CDR3 spells CASGVSTSTDTQYF. CDR3 nucleotides: TGTGCCAGTGGTGTGTCGACTAGCACAGATACGCAGTATTTT. The rearrangement uses TRBV3-1 (or the pseudogene TRBV3-2) and TRBJ2-3, with D unresolved. The germline gives CDR1 LGHDT, CDR2 YNNKEL (reference sequence). There are 14 residues in the CDR3. With 9 bases removed from V and 0 bases from J, the gap between germline ends came to 13 bases.

V usage is TRBV10-3 and J usage is TRBJ1-3; D perhaps matches TRBD1 (6 bases). CDR3 length: 16 amino acids. The V end lost 10 bases, the J end lost 4 bases, and 23 bases lay between the germline ends. From germline, CDR1 is ENHRY and CDR2 SYGVKD. In nucleotides, the CDR3 is TGTGCCACCACATCTCGGGGGGCTTTCGGGGGAAACACCATATATTTT. Translating gives CATTSRGAFGGNTIYF.

The rearrangement uses TRBV5-4 and TRBJ2-7; D not certain. This CDR3 has 13 residues. Germline CDR1 SGHNT, CDR2 YYREEE (reference sequence). Trimming removed 2 bases at V and 5 bases at J, with 11 bases between. CDR3 DNA: TGTGCCAGCAGCTTAGAGGTTTGGCACGAGCAGTACTTC. Translation gives CASSLEVWHEQYF. Variable domain in full (rest from reference TRBV5-4 and TRBJ2-7): ETGVTQSPTHLIKTRGQQVTLRCSSQSGHNTVSWYQQALGQGPQFIFQYYREEENGRGNFPPRFSGLQFPNYSSELNVNALELDDSALYLCASSLEVWHEQYFGPGTRLTVT.

This chain connects TRBV5-1 to TRBJ2-5; TRBD2 might be the D (6 bases). Germline lookup yields CDR1 SGHRS and CDR2 YFSETQ. Between the trimmed V and J ends, which lost 3 bases and 0 bases, there was a span of 15 bases. The CDR3 is made up of 16 amino acids. The CDR3 DNA is TGCGCCAGCAGCTGGGGGTCCGGGAGCTACCAAGAGACCCAGTACTTC. It translates to CASSWGSGSYQETQYF.